The clone carrying this TCR beta chain was recorded at least ten times. The data belong to a study of identical twins. Between the trimmed V and J ends, which lost 3 bases and 6 bases, there was a span of 6 bases. The length of the CDR3 is 12 residues. CDR1 and CDR2 from the germline V gene are MNHEY and SMNVEV (reference sequence). TCRdb redid the calling of the 5' RACE reads with MiXCR, one entry per CDR3 protein. Of fewer than 450,000 distinct CDR3 sequences listed, 9% were seen once; the top ten hold over 7%. Sequenced material: naive T cells sorted from blood. The chain recombines TRBV27 with TRBJ1-5; no firm D call. This TCR was sampled from a woman aged 45 to 65 in good health. In nucleotides, the CDR3 is TGTGCCAGCAGTTTCGGAGGTCAGCCCCAGCATTTT. Its translation is CASSFGGQPQHF.